What follows are 23 T cell receptor beta chains derived from one specimen sequenced in a study of T-cell reconstitution after alpha-beta-depleted transplantation in children. During its preparation, the TCRbeta library received unique molecular identifiers. TCRdb re-called the PCR reads through MiXCR, storing one row per CDR3 protein. The data contain fewer than 550,000 distinct CDR3 sequences, approximately 11% of them singletons. Here the sequenced sample was PBMCs from the stem cell graft donor, taken from the stem cell graft. The receptors derive from a human donor who donated a stem cell graft to a child with acute myeloid leukemia.

This clonotype was found a few times. This chain uses TRBV6-1 with TRBJ2-4; 8 bases agree with TRBD1. The CDR3 has 15 residues. Per the germline V gene, CDR1 is MNHNS and CDR2 is SASEGT. Germline trimming cut 5 bases from V and 0 bases from J; bases unmatched to any gene: 3. The CDR3 reads CASSMTGEAKNIQYF. The DNA for the CDR3 is TGTGCCAGCAGTATGACAGGGGAAGCCAAAAACATTCAGTACTTC.

The rearrangement uses TRBV2 and TRBJ2-7; a weak D match, TRBD2 (5 bases). There are 13 residues in the CDR3. Germline V gene sequence: CDR1 SNHLY, CDR2 FYNNEI. The V and J ends lost 8 bases and 4 bases respectively, with 15 bases between them. CDR3 residues: CASGRREEYEQYV. The CDR3, as DNA: TGTGCCAGCGGGAGAAGGGAAGAGTACGAGCAGTACGTC.

In this sample, this clonotype turned up a few times. The rearrangement joins TRBV5-1 to TRBJ2-1; 10 bases align to TRBD1. J lost 4 bases, V lost 4 bases, and 8 bases had no gene match. CDR1 is SGHRS and CDR2 is YFSETQ in the germline V gene. This CDR3 spans 16 amino acids. This CDR3 reads CASSGTTGQGYNEQFF. In nucleotides, the CDR3 is TGCGCCAGCAGCGGAACCACGGGACAGGGGTACAATGAGCAGTTCTTC.

The V and J genes are TRBV20-1 and TRBJ2-1; 10 bases are shared with TRBD2. The CDR3 loop spans 14 amino acids. Germline CDR1 and CDR2: DFQATT and SNEGSKA (reference sequence). After removal of 0 bases from V and 7 bases from J, the junction contained 3 bases not matched to a gene. As DNA, the CDR3 is TGCAGTGCTAGAGATAGCGGGGGGCTAAATGAGCAGTTCTTC. It specifies CSARDSGGLNEQFF.

The rearrangement links TRBV20-1 to TRBJ2-6; 11 bases are shared with TRBD2. Germline V CDR1 and CDR2: DFQATT, SNEGSKA (reference sequence). Unmatched junction bases numbered 5, after V lost 3 bases and J lost 1 base. The CDR3 has 17 residues. CDR3 nucleotide sequence: TGCAGTGCTAGTACTAGCGGGAGTGCATCTGGGGCCAACGTCCTGACTTTC. Its protein product is CSASTSGSASGANVLTF.

This clonotype was picked up many times. The V gene is TRBV5-5, the J gene TRBJ2-7; TRBD1 might be the D (6 bases). The V gene's germline CDR1 is SGHKS and CDR2 YYEKEE (reference sequence). CDR3 length equals 14 residues. V was cut by 0 bases and J by 2 bases, with 9 bases left in between. CDR3 nucleotides: TGTGCCAGCAGCTTGGTGCAGGGGACCTACGAGCAGTACGTC. This gives the protein CASSLVQGTYEQYV.

There are many counts of this clonotype. The chain has TRBV6-1 and TRBJ2-7, with 7 bases that match TRBD1. Germline values: CDR1 MNHNS, CDR2 SASEGT. The V gene end was trimmed by 4 bases and the J gene end by 3 bases; junction bases not matched to a gene: 6. This CDR3 comprises 14 residues. CDR3 loop: CASSVTQGDYEQYV. The CDR3 DNA follows: TGTGCCAGCAGTGTTACCCAGGGGGACTACGAGCAGTACGTC.

The chain employs TRBV9 and TRBJ2-3, with a possible D match to TRBD1 (6 bases). This CDR3 is 16 amino acids long. The V gene's germline CDR1 is SGDLS and CDR2 YYNGEE. The V end was cut by 4 bases, the J end by 0 bases, with 15 bases between. The CDR3 DNA follows: TGTGCCAGCAGCCCTCTAAGGGGGTTCAGCACAGATACGCAGTATTTT. Its translation is CASSPLRGFSTDTQYF.

This clonotype was detected ten times or more. This chain connects TRBV7-3 to TRBJ1-1; D remains unclear. V shed 1 base and J shed 4 bases, with 7 bases lying between them. CDR1 and CDR2 from the germline V gene are SGHTA and FQGTGA. There are 13 residues in the CDR3. The CDR3 region is CASSLSPSTEAFF. The CDR3 coding sequence is TGTGCCAGCAGCTTAAGCCCATCCACTGAAGCTTTCTTT.

This chain uses TRBV6-1 with TRBJ2-6; TRBD1 agrees at 9 bases. V shed 6 bases and J 2 bases; nucleotides not matched to a gene: 8. Germline lookup yields CDR1 MNHNS and CDR2 SASEGT. The CDR3 has 17 residues. CDR3 protein: CASSLGQGLPGANVLTF. The CDR3 nucleotides read TGTGCCAGCAGCCTAGGACAGGGGTTGCCTGGGGCCAACGTCCTGACTTTC.

This clonotype was seen only a few times. The CDR3 is CAWRHPTALAYNEQFF. The CDR3 coding sequence is TGTGCCTGGAGGCACCCGACAGCCCTAGCCTACAATGAGCAGTTCTTC. This sequence joins TRBV30 and TRBJ2-1; tentatively, D is TRBD1 (5 bases). The CDR3 length is 16 residues. Germline V gene sequence: CDR1 GTSNPN, CDR2 SVGIG (reference sequence). V was trimmed by 3 bases and J by 2 bases, leaving 17 bases between them.

This sequence joins TRBV12-3 or TRBV12-4 and TRBJ2-3, with TRBD2 as a possible D gene (5 bases). With 2 bases removed from V and 5 bases from J, the gap between germline ends came to 11 bases. The CDR3 is made up of 14 amino acids. The chain's CDR3 is CASSLWAEEDTQYF. The CDR3 region has the DNA TGTGCCAGCAGTTTATGGGCGGAGGAAGATACGCAGTATTTT.

This clonotype has at least ten counts. The V gene is TRBV10-3, the J gene TRBJ2-1; 11 bases match TRBD2. V trimming: 10 bases; J trimming: 7 bases; junction bases outside the gene matches: 6. This CDR3 contains 13 residues. CDR1 is ENHRY and CDR2 is SYGVKD in the germline V gene. The CDR3 region is CASGLAGGNEQFF. Here the CDR3 DNA reads TGTGCCAGTGGCCTAGCGGGGGGTAATGAGCAGTTCTTC.

This sequence joins TRBV5-6 and TRBJ2-5; 12 bases align to TRBD1. The length of the CDR3 is 15 residues. V was pared by 3 bases and J by 7 bases, with 7 bases of the junction left unmatched. In germline, CDR1 is SGHDT, CDR2 YYEEEE. The CDR3 region has the DNA TGTGCCAGCAGCTCCACTCCGGGACAGGGGGCGACCCAGTACTTC. Translated, it gives CASSSTPGQGATQYF. Filled out from reference TRBV5-6 and TRBJ2-5, the complete variable domain reads DAGVTQSPTHLIKTRGQQVTLRCSPKSGHDTVSWYQQALGQGPQFIFQYYEEEERQRGNFPDRFSGHQFPNYSSELNVNALLLGDSALYLCASSSTPGQGATQYFGPGTRLLVL.

The chain joins TRBV5-1 to TRBJ1-2; a possible D gene is TRBD1 (6 bases). CDR1 is SGHRS and CDR2 is YFSETQ in the germline V gene. V shed 5 bases and J shed 3 bases, with 11 bases lying between them. CDR3 length: 13 amino acids. The CDR3, as DNA: TGCGCCAGCAGACAGGGTTCCGACTATGGCTACACCTTC. Its protein product is CASRQGSDYGYTF.

This clonotype was seen only a few times. The rearrangement uses TRBV6-5 and TRBJ1-5, with TRBD1 matching 11 bases. With 2 bases clipped from V and 5 bases from J, the junction kept 2 bases outside the gene matches. Germline CDR1 reads MNHEY; CDR2 reads SVGAGI. The CDR3 sequence is 15 residues long. The CDR3 spells CASSYGTGGYQPQHF. The CDR3 DNA reads as TGTGCCAGCAGTTACGGGACAGGGGGATATCAGCCCCAGCATTTT.

The chain uses TRBV20-1 and TRBJ2-1; D may be TRBD2 (6 bases). The CDR3 covers 19 residues. The V end was cut by 0 bases, the J end by 0 bases, with 21 bases between. The germline gives CDR1 DFQATT, CDR2 SNEGSKA (reference sequence). Written as DNA, the CDR3 is TGCAGTGCTAGAGATGGGGACCGAACTAGCTCGAGCTCCTACAATGAGCAGTTCTTC. Translated, it gives CSARDGDRTSSSSYNEQFF.

This clonotype has more than one count but fewer than ten. The chain uses TRBV29-1 and TRBJ1-1; no definite D call. Trimming shortened V by 6 bases and J by 1 base, and 18 bases separated the two germline ends. The CDR3 is 15 amino acids. Germline V gene data show CDR1 as SQVTM and CDR2 as ANQGSEA. The CDR3 reads CSVALRLTQNTEAFF. CDR3 nucleotide sequence: TGCAGCGTCGCCCTCCGATTGACCCAGAACACTGAAGCTTTCTTT.

This chain uses TRBV2 with TRBJ1-1; 9 nucleotides agree with TRBD1. CDR1 is SNHLY and CDR2 is FYNNEI in the germline V gene. This CDR3 has 13 amino acids. V lost 6 bases, J lost 4 bases, and 3 bases stayed unmatched. The CDR3 DNA sequence: TGTGCCAGCAGCCAGGACAGGGGCACTGAAGCTTTCTTT. Amino acid sequence: CASSQDRGTEAFF.

Many counts were recorded for this clonotype. The chain joins TRBV5-1 to TRBJ1-1, with D tentatively TRBD1 (5 bases). Trimming removed 0 bases from V and 10 bases from J, with 16 bases in between. The CDR3 contains 14 residues. Per germline, CDR1 SGHRS and CDR2 YFSETQ. As DNA, the CDR3 is TGCGCCAGCAGCTTGGAATTGGGGGTTATGCGAGCTTTCTTT. This encodes CASSLELGVMRAFF. Variable domain in full (rest from reference TRBV5-1 and TRBJ1-1): KAGVTQTPRYLIKTRGQQVTLSCSPISGHRSVSWYQQTPGQGLQFLFEYFSETQRNKGNFPGRFSGRQFSNSRSEMNVSTLELGDSALYLCASSLELGVMRAFFGQGTRLTVV.

In this sample, this clonotype turned up a few times. The chain joins TRBV7-3 to TRBJ2-2; 7 nucleotides align to TRBD1. The CDR3 has 16 amino acids. CDR1 and CDR2 (germline): SGHTA, FQGTGA. V shed 5 bases, J shed 2 bases, and the junction held 8 bases outside the gene matches. CDR3 nucleotide sequence: TGTGCCAGCAGCCCCTCGGGACAGCTCAACACCGGGGAGCTGTTTTTT. Translated: CASSPSGQLNTGELFF.

This clonotype showed up just a few times. The rearrangement uses TRBV20-1 and TRBJ2-3, with TRBD2 as a possible D gene (6 bases). In germline, CDR1 is DFQATT, CDR2 SNEGSKA (reference sequence). The CDR3 runs to 14 residues. V was cut by 1 base and J by 0 bases, with 8 bases left in between. The CDR3 loop is CSARGTTSTDTQYF. Here the CDR3 DNA reads TGCAGTGCTAGAGGGACTACTAGCACAGATACGCAGTATTTT.

This clonotype was seen more than once but under ten times. The CDR3 nucleotides are TGTGCCACCAGCGGGGGGGCCAACTATGAGCAGTTCTTC. It specifies CATSGGANYEQFF. This chain links TRBV10-3 with TRBJ2-1; 10 bases are shared with TRBD2. Germline CDR1 is ENHRY and CDR2 is SYGVKD. The CDR3 has 13 amino acids. V lost 10 bases to trimming and J lost 8 bases; unmatched junction nucleotides: 8.